This TCR beta chain derives from a study of T cells after posttransplantation cyclophosphamide (dated by TCRdb to 2015 to 2016). General notes on the study: Using TRB sequencing, the study followed how the T cell repertoire rebuilt after myeloablative bone marrow transplantation with posttransplantation cyclophosphamide given as GVHD prophylaxis. Antigen receptor sequencing was done on samples from over 30 PTCy-treated patients and from 15 to 20 related bone marrow donors of those patients. Blood from every one of the 30 or so PTCy patients who had 1-year posttransplant specimens underwent TRB sequencing. In 3 patients, TRB sequencing was also performed on up to 3 more blood samples taken 2 to 5.2 years after transplant, and in several patients, pretransplant blood was also TRB-sequenced. TRA and TRB clonality were tightly correlated in several samples, so subsequent TCR analyses focused on TRB only. Public TRB sequences were compared against a database of over 3,000 sequences linked to responses to pathogens, tumor antigens, self-antigens and alloantigens.

The control group consisted of 11 patients who received myeloablative marrow transplants with methotrexate plus a calcineurin inhibitor and who were sampled 1 year after transplant. Peripheral blood and bone marrow mononuclear cells were isolated by Ficoll-Hypaque density centrifugation and were cryopreserved. The germline V and J ends show losses of 1 base and 5 bases respectively, and no gene match explains 9 bases of the junction. Taken from the germline V gene, the CDR1 and CDR2 loops are MNHNS and SASEGT. The CDR3 goes from the cysteine to the phenylalanine over 17 residues. The read is trimmed to its CDR3 DNA, 51 bases read in frame from base 1. As concerns this clone: The target of this receptor is not known. No clone much larger than this one lies a single base away; base qualities are absent.

Study-level results and caveats: The TRB repertoires of T cells infiltrating skin or the GI tract showed only limited overlap with the TRB repertoires found in blood. Across the 45 to 55 patients, TRB clonality was highly associated with recipient CMV seropositivity and CMV reactivation, and diversity with PTCy was similar to that in the CNI/methotrexate controls. Donor-recipient similarity was low at 1-2 months but increased during the first year, and donor CD8+ memory clones often dominated later blood repertoires.

Genomic DNA was used for TRB sequencing, which was performed with the immunoSEQ assay at survey resolution or with the hsTCRB kit. The authors' analysis ran thus. Initial read processing used immunoSEQ software, and repertoire analyses used the LymphoSeq R package. Clonality was computed as 1 minus normalized Shannon entropy; Gini coefficient was also calculated for each TRB dataset. To infer phenotypes in unsorted samples, TRB sequences from sorted subsets of the recipient or donor were mapped onto the unsorted samples of the same recipient. TCRdb obtained this table from immuneACCESS and retained in-frame rearrangements with V and J assigned. These tables miss some clones; where compared with another copy, unresolved V genes account for less than half of the shortfall, and the remainder is unexplained. From that table come the V and J calls and clone size; the DNA was used to work out D and trimming. The sample profile shows 20,000 or so clones; around 87% of them were found once. The ten top clones hold about 2% of the sample.

The sequence was collected from a female patient aged 25-39 years who received an allogeneic stem cell transplant from an unrelated donor, was CMV-positive, and had acute and chronic GVHD. Because of the transplant, the T cells may be the graft donor's rather than the patient's own. The source was PBMCs, collected roughly 49 weeks after allogeneic stem cell transplant with calcineurin inhibitor and methotrexate. The receptor chain draws on TRBV6-1 and TRBJ2-7, with 12 bases in between that match TRBD1. The DNA reads TGTGCCAGCAGTGAAGATCACCGGGACAGGGGGCAACACGAGCAGTACTTC. The translation is CASSEDHRDRGQHEQYF.